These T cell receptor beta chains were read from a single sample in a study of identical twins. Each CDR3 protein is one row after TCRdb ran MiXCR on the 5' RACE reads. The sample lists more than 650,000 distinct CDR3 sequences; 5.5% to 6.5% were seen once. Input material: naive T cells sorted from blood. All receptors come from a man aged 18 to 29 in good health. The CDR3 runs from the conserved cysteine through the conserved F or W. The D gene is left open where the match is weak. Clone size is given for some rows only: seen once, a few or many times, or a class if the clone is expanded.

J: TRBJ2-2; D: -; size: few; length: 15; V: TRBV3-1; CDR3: CASSQDLWGAGELFF; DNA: TGTGCCAGCAGCCAAGATCTGTGGGGAGCCGGGGAGCTGTTTTTT
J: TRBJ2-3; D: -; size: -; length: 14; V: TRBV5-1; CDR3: CASKEQLSTDTQYF; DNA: TGCGCCAGCAAGGAGCAGCTCAGCACAGATACGCAGTATTTT
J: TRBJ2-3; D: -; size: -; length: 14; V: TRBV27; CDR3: CASAPWAQEDTQYF; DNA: TGTGCCAGCGCCCCCTGGGCGCAGGAAGATACGCAGTATTTT
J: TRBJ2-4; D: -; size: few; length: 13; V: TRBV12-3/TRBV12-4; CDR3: CASSFARPDIQYF; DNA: TGTGCCAGCAGTTTCGCCAGGCCAGACATTCAGTACTTC
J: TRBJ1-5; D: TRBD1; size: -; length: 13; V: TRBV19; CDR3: CASRDRAHQPQHF; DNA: TGTGCCAGTAGGGACAGGGCTCATCAGCCCCAGCATTTT
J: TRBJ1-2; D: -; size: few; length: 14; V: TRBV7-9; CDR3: CASSPGEGEDGYTF; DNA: TGTGCCAGCAGCCCGGGTGAGGGGGAGGATGGCTACACCTTC
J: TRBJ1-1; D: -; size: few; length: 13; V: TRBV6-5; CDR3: CASSYFQNTEAFF; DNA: TGTGCCAGCAGTTACTTTCAGAACACTGAAGCTTTCTTT
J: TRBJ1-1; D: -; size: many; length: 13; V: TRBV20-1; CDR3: CRATAYARPEAFF; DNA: TGCAGGGCAACGGCTTACGCTCGGCCTGAAGCTTTCTTT
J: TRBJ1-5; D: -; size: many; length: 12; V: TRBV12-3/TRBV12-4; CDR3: CASRSGGSPQHF; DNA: TGTGCCAGCCGATCGGGGGGATCGCCCCAGCATTTT
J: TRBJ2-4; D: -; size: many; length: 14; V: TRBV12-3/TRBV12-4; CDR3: CASRGGEVGNIQYF; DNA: TGTGCCAGCAGAGGGGGAGAGGTGGGAAACATTCAGTACTTC
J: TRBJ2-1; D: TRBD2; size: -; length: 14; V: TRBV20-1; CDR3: CSATGLAGVGEQFF; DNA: TGCAGTGCTACGGGACTAGCGGGAGTAGGTGAGCAGTTCTTC
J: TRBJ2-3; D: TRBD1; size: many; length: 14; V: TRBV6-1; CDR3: CASSKGQNTDTQYF; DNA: TGTGCCAGCAGCAAGGGACAGAACACAGATACGCAGTATTTT
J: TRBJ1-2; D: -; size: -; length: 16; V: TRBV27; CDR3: CASSLMSQGINYGYTF; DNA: TGTGCCAGCAGTTTAATGTCACAGGGTATTAACTATGGCTACACCTTC
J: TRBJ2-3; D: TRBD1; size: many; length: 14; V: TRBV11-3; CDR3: CASSIRTGSDTQYF; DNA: TGTGCCAGCAGCATCCGGACAGGATCGGATACGCAGTATTTT
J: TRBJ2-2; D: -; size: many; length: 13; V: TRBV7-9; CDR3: CASRKEATGELFF; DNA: TGTGCCAGCAGAAAGGAAGCCACCGGGGAGCTGTTTTTT
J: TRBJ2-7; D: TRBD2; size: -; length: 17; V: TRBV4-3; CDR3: CASSQEVPSGNRYEQYF; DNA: TGCGCCAGCAGCCAAGAAGTACCTAGCGGGAATCGATACGAGCAGTACTTC
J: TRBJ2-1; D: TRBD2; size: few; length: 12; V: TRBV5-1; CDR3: CASRGGRDEQFF; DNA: TGCGCCAGCAGGGGGGGGAGAGATGAGCAGTTCTTC
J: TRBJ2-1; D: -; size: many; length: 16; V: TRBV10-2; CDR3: CASSESAGPLQNEQFF; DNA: TGCGCCAGCAGTGAGTCGGCAGGACCCCTCCAGAATGAGCAGTTCTTC
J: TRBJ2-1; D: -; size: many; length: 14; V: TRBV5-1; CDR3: CASSLAGNHNEQFF; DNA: TGCGCCAGCAGCTTGGCGGGAAATCACAATGAGCAGTTCTTC
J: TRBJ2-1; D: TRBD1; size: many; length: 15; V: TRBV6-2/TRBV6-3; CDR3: CASSPDRVPYNEQFF; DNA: TGTGCCAGCAGTCCCGACAGGGTCCCCTACAATGAGCAGTTCTTC
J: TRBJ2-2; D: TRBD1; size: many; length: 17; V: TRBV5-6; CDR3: CASSPLVGQGGTGELFF; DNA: TGTGCCAGCAGCCCTTTGGTGGGACAGGGAGGCACCGGGGAGCTGTTTTTT
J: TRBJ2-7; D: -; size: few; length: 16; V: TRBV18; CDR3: CASSPVFRTETYEQYF; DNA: TGTGCCAGCTCACCTGTTTTCCGGACGGAGACCTACGAGCAGTACTTC
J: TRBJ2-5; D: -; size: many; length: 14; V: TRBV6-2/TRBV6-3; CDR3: CASSSGLLQEIQYF; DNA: TGTGCCAGCAGCTCTGGACTCCTCCAAGAGATCCAGTACTTC
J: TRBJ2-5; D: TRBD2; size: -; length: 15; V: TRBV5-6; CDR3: CASSREGLAEETQYF; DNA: TGTGCCAGCAGCAGAGAAGGACTAGCGGAAGAGACCCAGTACTTC
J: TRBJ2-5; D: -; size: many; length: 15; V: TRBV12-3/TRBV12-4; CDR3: CASSLDSEGWETQYF; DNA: TGTGCCAGCAGTTTAGACTCGGAGGGGTGGGAGACCCAGTACTTC
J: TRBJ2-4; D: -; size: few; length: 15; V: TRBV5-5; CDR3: CASSPGWGTGNIQYF; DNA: TGTGCCAGCAGCCCAGGGTGGGGGACTGGGAACATTCAGTACTTC
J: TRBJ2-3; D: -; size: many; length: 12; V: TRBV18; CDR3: CASSPARDTQYF; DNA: TGTGCCAGCTCACCAGCGAGGGATACGCAGTATTTT
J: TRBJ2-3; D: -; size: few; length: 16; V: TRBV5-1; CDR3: CASSLSKLGGTDTQYF; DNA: TGCGCCAGCAGCTTGTCCAAGCTTGGGGGCACAGATACGCAGTATTTT
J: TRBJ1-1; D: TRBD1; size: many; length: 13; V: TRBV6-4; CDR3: CASRSDRDAEAFF; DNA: TGTGCCAGCAGATCAGACAGGGACGCTGAAGCTTTCTTT
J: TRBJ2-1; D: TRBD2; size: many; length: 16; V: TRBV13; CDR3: CASSSMTSKNPNEQFF; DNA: TGTGCCAGCAGCTCCATGACTAGCAAGAATCCCAATGAGCAGTTCTTC
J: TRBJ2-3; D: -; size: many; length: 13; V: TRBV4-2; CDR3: CASSQLRTDTQYF; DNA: TGTGCCAGCAGTCAGTTACGCACAGATACGCAGTATTTT
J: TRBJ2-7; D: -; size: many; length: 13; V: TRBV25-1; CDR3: CASTRGVPYEQYF; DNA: TGTGCCAGCACCCGTGGGGTCCCCTACGAGCAGTACTTC
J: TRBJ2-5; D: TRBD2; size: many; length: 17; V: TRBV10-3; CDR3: CAISESLAGGGQETQYF; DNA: TGTGCCATCAGTGAGTCGCTAGCGGGAGGAGGCCAAGAGACCCAGTACTTC
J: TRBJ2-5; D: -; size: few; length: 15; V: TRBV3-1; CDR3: CASSPSPGAGQTQYF; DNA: TGTGCCAGCAGCCCCTCCCCGGGTGCAGGGCAAACCCAGTACTTC
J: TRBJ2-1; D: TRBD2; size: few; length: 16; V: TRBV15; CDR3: CATIGTSGRDYNEQFF; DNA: TGTGCCACCATCGGGACTAGCGGGAGGGATTACAATGAGCAGTTCTTC
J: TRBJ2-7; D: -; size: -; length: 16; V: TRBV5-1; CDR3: CASSGLPGLSNYEQYF; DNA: TGCGCCAGCAGCGGTTTACCGGGACTTTCGAACTACGAGCAGTACTTC
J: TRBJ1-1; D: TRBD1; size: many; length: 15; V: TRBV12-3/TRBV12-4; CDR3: CASGKLPGTASEAFF; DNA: TGTGCCAGCGGGAAACTACCCGGGACAGCCTCTGAAGCTTTCTTT
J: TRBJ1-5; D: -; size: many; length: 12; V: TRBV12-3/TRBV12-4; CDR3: CASSPEEQPQHF; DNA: TGTGCCAGCAGTCCGGAAGAGCAGCCCCAGCATTTT
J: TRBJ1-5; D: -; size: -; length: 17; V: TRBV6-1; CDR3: CASTELIQAGLNQPQHF; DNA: TGTGCCAGCACCGAACTAATACAGGCGGGACTCAATCAGCCCCAGCATTTT
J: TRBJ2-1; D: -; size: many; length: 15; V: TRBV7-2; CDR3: CASSLSRGYYNEQFF; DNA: TGTGCCAGCAGCCTTTCGCGGGGATACTACAATGAGCAGTTCTTC